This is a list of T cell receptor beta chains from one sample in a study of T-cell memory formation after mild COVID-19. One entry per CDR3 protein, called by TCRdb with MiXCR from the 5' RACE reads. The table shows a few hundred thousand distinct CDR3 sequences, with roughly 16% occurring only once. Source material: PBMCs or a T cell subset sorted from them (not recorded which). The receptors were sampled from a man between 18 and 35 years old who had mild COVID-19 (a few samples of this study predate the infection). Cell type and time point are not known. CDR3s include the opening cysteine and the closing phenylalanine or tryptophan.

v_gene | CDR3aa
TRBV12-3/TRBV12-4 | CASIQQRGSPLHF
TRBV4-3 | CASSRDRGNEQYF
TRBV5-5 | CASRRTGSPGELFF
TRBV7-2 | CASSLEAGGLGYIQYF
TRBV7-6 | CASSLRTGDDEQFF
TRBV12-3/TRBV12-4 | CASRATGDTEAFF
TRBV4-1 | CASSQPHTGGDTQYF
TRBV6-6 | CASSYPDAEQYF
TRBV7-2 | CASSLVQGLSYTF
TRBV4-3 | CASSQGGLAGATDTQYF
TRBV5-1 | CASSSDSGNTIYF
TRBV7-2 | CASSLPPGLAGGDTQYF
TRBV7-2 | CASSLISGTYGTNEKLFF
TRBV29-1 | CSVVPSGLHNEQFF
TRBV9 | CASSVGIGGGLNEKLFF
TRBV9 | CASSVEVGGGAFF
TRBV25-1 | CASVQTGLTEAFF
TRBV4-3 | CASSQGEGSEQYF
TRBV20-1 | CSASGGVLKTQYF
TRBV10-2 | CASNDRSTAQYF
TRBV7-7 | CASSPDRSEETQYF
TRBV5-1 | CASSLLPTRRNEQFF
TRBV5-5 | CASSHARLAEANVLTF
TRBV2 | CASRETGGNTEAFF
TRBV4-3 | CASSHSTGARYEQFF
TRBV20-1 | CSSQFSGANVLTF
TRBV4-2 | CASSQQRGGSEQFF
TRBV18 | CASSPSGTTNYGYTF
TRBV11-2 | CASSLVRQTEAFF
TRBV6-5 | CASSYRRGQGEKLFF
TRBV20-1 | CSAKRGEGTDTQYF
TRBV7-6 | CASSLGNPGNTIYF
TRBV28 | CASSLKDQPQHF
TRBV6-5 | CASSGQGVSYGYTF
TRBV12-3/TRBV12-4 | CASSTTWGYTF
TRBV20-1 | CSAREGGNTEAFF
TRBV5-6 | CASSLRPQSSYGYTF